The present TCR beta chain was sequenced within a study of shared clonotypes between healthy human individuals. Study observations and caveats: Estimated richness was generally greater in naive than memory subsets.

Researchers divided each subset's genomic DNA evenly across several immunoSEQ plates. TCRdb's copy holds only in-frame clones and misses some; the assay was immunoSEQ multiplex PCR. The sample holds roughly 2.4 million clones, roughly 95% seen once. About this clone itself: The antigen remains unidentified.

Adult donors, all healthy and HIV-negative, had no recent acute infections or vaccinations. Germline V lookup: CDR1 SQVTM, CDR2 ANQGSEA. With 6 bases removed from V and 4 bases from J, the gap between germline ends came to 19 bases. The CDR3 is made up of 15 amino acids. Sequenced sample: naive CD4+ T cells sorted from blood. Stated subset: CD45RA+ positively selected. The origin of this receptor is a man younger than 35 in good health. V and J are TRBV29-1 and TRBJ1-5, with a tentative D call TRBD1 (5 bases). CDR3 coding DNA: TGCAGCGTCTCCGAAGGGACTGGGGGTAATCAGCCCCAGCATTTT. It codes for CSVSEGTGGNQPQHF. Combining the CDR3 with reference TRBV29-1 and TRBJ1-5 gives the whole variable domain SAVISQKPSRDICQRGTSLTIQCQVDSQVTMMFWYRQQPGQSLTLIATANQGSEATYESGFVIDKFPISRPNLTFSTLTVSNMSPEDSSIYLCSVSEGTGGNQPQHFGDGTRLSIL.